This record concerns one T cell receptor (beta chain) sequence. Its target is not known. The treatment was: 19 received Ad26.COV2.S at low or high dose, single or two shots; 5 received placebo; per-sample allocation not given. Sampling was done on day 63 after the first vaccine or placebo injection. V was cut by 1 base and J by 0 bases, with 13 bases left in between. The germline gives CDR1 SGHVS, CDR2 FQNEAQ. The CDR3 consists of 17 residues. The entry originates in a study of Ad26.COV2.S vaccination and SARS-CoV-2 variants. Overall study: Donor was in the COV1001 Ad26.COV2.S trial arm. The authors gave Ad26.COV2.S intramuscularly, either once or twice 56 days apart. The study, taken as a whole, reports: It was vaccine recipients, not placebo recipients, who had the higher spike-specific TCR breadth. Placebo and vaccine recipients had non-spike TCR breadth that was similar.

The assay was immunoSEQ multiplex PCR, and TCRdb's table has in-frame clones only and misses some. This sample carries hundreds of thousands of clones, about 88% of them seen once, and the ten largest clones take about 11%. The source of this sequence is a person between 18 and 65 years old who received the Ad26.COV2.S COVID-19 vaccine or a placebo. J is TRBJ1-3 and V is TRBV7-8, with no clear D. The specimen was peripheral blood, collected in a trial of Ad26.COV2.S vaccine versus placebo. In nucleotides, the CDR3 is TGTGCCAGCAGCTTAGGTGCGGTGACGAGCTCTGGAAACACCATATATTTT. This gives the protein CASSLGAVTSSGNTIYF.